This is a list of T cell receptor beta chains from one sample in a study of CD8 T cells in Susac syndrome. TCRdb itself ran the immunoSEQ multiplex PCR reads through MiXCR, one entry per CDR3 protein. Here the sample spans some 100,000 distinct CDR3 sequences, about nine tenths being singletons. Sequenced input: CD8+ T cells from PBMCs. The receptors were sampled from a human donor in good health. CDR3s include the opening cysteine and the closing phenylalanine or tryptophan. A D gene is named only where the DNA matches it firmly. Clone size appears in some rows only: once, few, many, or a class for an expanded clone.

CDR3aa,CDR3nt,abundance,d_gene,j_gene,v_gene
CASSPRTNSPLHF,TGTGCCAGCAGCCCACGGACCAATTCACCCCTCCACTTT,-,-,TRBJ1-6,TRBV7-3
CASSDGGRGYTF,TGTGCCAGCAGTGACGGGGGACGGGGCTACACCTTC,-,-,TRBJ1-2,TRBV25-1
CASSPQIAATYEQYF,TGTGCCAGCAGCCCCCAGATAGCGGCTACCTACGAGCAGTACTTC,-,-,TRBJ2-7,TRBV7-9
CASSLAGGSAETQYF,TGTGCCAGCAGCCTAGCGGGGGGGTCCGCAGAGACCCAGTACTTC,-,TRBD2,TRBJ2-5,TRBV3-1
CSASFGTGVDGYTF,TGCAGTGCTAGCTTCGGGACAGGGGTTGATGGCTACACCTTC,-,TRBD1,TRBJ1-2,TRBV20-1
CASSVLSREQFF,TGTGCCAGCAGTGTCCTCTCCAGGGAGCAGTTCTTC,-,-,TRBJ2-1,TRBV2
CASSITSGSAGPYEQYF,TGTGCCAGCAGCATAACTAGCGGGAGTGCCGGACCCTACGAGCAGTACTTC,-,TRBD2,TRBJ2-7,TRBV7-2
CSAFRPGTGELFF,TGCAGCGCTTTCCGACCCGGGACCGGGGAGCTGTTTTTT,-,-,TRBJ2-2,TRBV29-1
CASTQGAGELFF,TGTGCCAGTACCCAGGGGGCCGGGGAGCTGTTTTTT,-,TRBD1,TRBJ2-2,TRBV19
CASSPTGEEQYF,TGTGCCAGCTCACCTACAGGGGAAGAGCAGTACTTC,few,TRBD1,TRBJ2-7,TRBV18
CASSYGVGNQPQHF,TGTGCCAGCAGTTACGGAGTTGGAAATCAGCCCCAGCATTTT,-,-,TRBJ1-5,TRBV6-5
CASSPGTSGPRGELFF,TGTGCCAGCAGCCCTGGGACTAGCGGTCCCCGCGGGGAGCTGTTTTTT,-,TRBD2,TRBJ2-2,TRBV14
CASSWSPNEQFF,TGTGCCAGCAGTTGGAGTCCCAATGAGCAGTTCTTC,-,-,TRBJ2-1,TRBV5-4
CASSLKGRANTEAFF,TGTGCCAGTAGTTTGAAGGGGCGGGCCAACACTGAAGCTTTCTTT,once,-,TRBJ1-1,TRBV19
CATREFSGGPKNIQYF,TGTGCCACCAGAGAATTTAGCGGGGGCCCGAAAAACATTCAGTACTTC,-,TRBD2,TRBJ2-4,TRBV15
CSARGGNVDTQYF,TGCAGTGCTAGAGGCGGGAATGTAGATACGCAGTATTTT,-,-,TRBJ2-3,TRBV20-1
CSARGRPGSTYGYTF,TGCAGTGCTAGGGGGCGTCCAGGGAGTACCTATGGCTACACCTTC,-,-,TRBJ1-2,TRBV20-1
CASSRTHYTQYF,TGTGCCAGCAGTCGGACTCATTATACGCAGTATTTT,-,-,TRBJ2-3,TRBV12-3/TRBV12-4
CASSQDWGSGSYNEQFF,TGCGCCAGCAGCCAAGACTGGGGGTCGGGCTCCTACAATGAGCAGTTCTTC,-,-,TRBJ2-1,TRBV4-3
CASRPPFNTDTQYF,TGTGCCAGCAGGCCCCCCTTCAACACAGATACGCAGTATTTT,-,-,TRBJ2-3,TRBV6-2/TRBV6-3
CASSLKVVGKTDTQYF,TGTGCCAGCAGCTTAAAAGTTGTGGGGAAAACAGATACGCAGTATTTT,-,-,TRBJ2-3,TRBV7-9
CSARAQEGRGYQNIQYF,TGCAGTGCGAGGGCCCAAGAAGGCAGGGGCTACCAAAACATTCAGTACTTC,-,-,TRBJ2-4,TRBV20-1
CASSNGDYGYTF,TGTGCCAGCAGTAACGGGGACTATGGCTACACCTTC,-,-,TRBJ1-2,TRBV2
CASLTGNFYGYTF,TGTGCCAGCCTCACCGGGAACTTCTATGGCTACACCTTC,few,-,TRBJ1-2,TRBV7-2
CASSLDQTVQETQYF,TGTGCCAGCTCATTGGATCAGACAGTTCAAGAGACCCAGTACTTC,-,-,TRBJ2-5,TRBV18
CASSQSYRAFSGNTIYF,TGCGCCAGCAGTCAGTCTTACAGGGCCTTCTCTGGAAACACCATATATTTT,once,-,TRBJ1-3,TRBV23-1